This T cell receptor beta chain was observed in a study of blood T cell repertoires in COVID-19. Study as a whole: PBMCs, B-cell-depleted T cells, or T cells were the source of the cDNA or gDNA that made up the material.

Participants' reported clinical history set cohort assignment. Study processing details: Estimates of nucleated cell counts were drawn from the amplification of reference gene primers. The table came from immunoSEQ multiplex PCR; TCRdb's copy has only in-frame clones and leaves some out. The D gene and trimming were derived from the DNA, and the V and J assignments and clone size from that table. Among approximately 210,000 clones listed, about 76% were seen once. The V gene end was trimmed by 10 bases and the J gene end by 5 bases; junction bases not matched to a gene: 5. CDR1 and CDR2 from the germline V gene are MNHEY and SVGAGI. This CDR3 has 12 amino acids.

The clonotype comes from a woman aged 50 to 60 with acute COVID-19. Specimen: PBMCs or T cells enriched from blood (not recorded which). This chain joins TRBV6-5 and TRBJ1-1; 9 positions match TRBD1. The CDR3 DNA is TGTGCCACACAGGGGGCGCGGACTGAAGCTTTCTTT. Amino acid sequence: CATQGARTEAFF.